Listed here are 4 T cell receptor beta chains from one sample, sequenced in a study of cytomegalovirus exposure and HLA in healthy donors. 13 Jbeta primers and 60 Vbeta primers were used for the PCR. Generated by immunoSEQ multiplex PCR, the TCRdb table keeps only in-frame clones and is missing some. The table lists about 130,000 clones, around 70% of them singletons. Material for sequencing was PBMCs. These receptors came from a human donor in good health.

This clone turned up a few times. The chain has TRBV27 and TRBJ1-3, with 9 bases lining up with TRBD1. CDR1 and CDR2 (germline): MNHEY, SMNVEV (reference sequence). V lost 6 bases and J lost 1; bases outside the gene matches: 10. This CDR3 spans 17 amino acids. CDR3 sequence reads: CASRGGTGGYSGNTIYF. The CDR3 DNA sequence: TGTGCCAGCAGGGGGGGTACAGGGGGCTATTCTGGAAACACCATATATTTT.

The CDR3 protein is CASSLTGVSGETQYF. In nucleotides, the CDR3 is TGTGCCAGCAGCTTAACGGGCGTTAGTGGAGAGACCCAGTACTTC. This chain joins TRBV7-3 and TRBJ2-5; no firm D call. The CDR3 loop spans 15 amino acids. Trimming pared 0 bases from V and 4 bases from J, leaving 12 bases between. Germline V gives CDR1 SGHTA, CDR2 FQGTGA. Drawing the rest from reference TRBV7-3 and TRBJ2-5, the complete variable domain is GAGVSQTPSNKVTEKGKYVELRCDPISGHTALYWYRQSLGQGPEFLIYFQGTGAADDSGLPNDRFFAVRPEGSVSTLKIQRTERGDSAVYLCASSLTGVSGETQYFGPGTRLLVL.

The rearrangement links TRBV19 to TRBJ2-2, with 9 bases lining up with TRBD1. This CDR3 contains 14 residues. The germline gives CDR1 LNHDA, CDR2 SQIVND (reference sequence). The trim removed 6 bases at V and 6 bases at J, leaving 5 bases unmatched. The CDR3 is CASSLNRGPGELFF. CDR3 nucleotide sequence: TGTGCCAGTAGCCTGAACAGGGGGCCCGGGGAGCTGTTTTTT. Variable domain in full (rest from reference TRBV19 and TRBJ2-2): DGGITQSPKYLFRKEGQNVTLSCEQNLNHDAMYWYRQDPGQGLRLIYYSQIVNDFQKGDIAEGYSVSREKKESFPLTVTSAQKNPTAFYLCASSLNRGPGELFFGEGSRLTVL.

This clone was counted a single time. The chain is built from TRBV18 and TRBJ1-2; 8 bases map to TRBD1. J was trimmed by 3 bases and V by 3 bases; bases with no gene match: 9. The germline V gene encodes CDR1 KGHSH and CDR2 LQKENI. The length of the CDR3 is 16 residues. CDR3 DNA: TGTGCCAGCTCACCGATAGGACAGGGCTCAGACTATGGCTACACCTTC. As protein: CASSPIGQGSDYGYTF. The full variable domain, in which reference TRBV18 and TRBJ1-2 provide the parts outside the CDR3, is NAGVMQNPRHLVRRRGQEARLRCSPMKGHSHVYWYRQLPEEGLKFMVYLQKENIIDESGMPKERFSAEFPKEGPSILRIQQVVRGDSAAYFCASSPIGQGSDYGYTFGSGTRLTVV.